This TCR beta chain originates from a study of regulatory T cells in long-lasting Graves disease. Germline-derived CDR1 and CDR2 are DFQATT and SNEGSKA (reference sequence). Trimming took 6 bases from V and 1 from J, leaving 16 bases between them. The CDR3 contains 15 residues. This clonotype came up many times. Its antigen remains unknown. Regarding the study as a whole: Thyroid tissue went unstudied; only peripheral blood was examined.

Indicated time point: persistent/refractory GD, antithyroid drugs over 5 years with positive TRAb. From PBMCs, RNA was extracted and then used to make the TCR library. Clinicians diagnosed Graves' disease using American Thyroid Association guidelines. The TCR beta library used iRepertoire HTBI primers with Arm-PCR amplification of CDR3. TCRdb reprocessed the multiplex PCR reads via MiXCR and lists one record per CDR3 protein. Counted here are 390,000 or so distinct CDR3 sequences, less than 30% occurring once; the ten biggest clones make up less than 30%. The sequence was collected from a woman in her thirties or forties with Graves disease. The input for sequencing was peripheral blood mononuclear cells (PBMCs), taken when the disease was refractory, from a patient treated with antithyroid drugs. This chain uses TRBV20-1 with TRBJ1-5, with a tentative D call TRBD1 (6 bases). The CDR3 reads CSAILTGPSNQPQHF. The CDR3 DNA reads TGCAGTGCCATACTTACAGGGCCGAGCAATCAGCCCCAGCATTTT.